This TCR beta chain is from a study of T cell clonotyping in hematopoietic cell transplantation. For the study at large: Recipients' pretransplant samples followed cytoreduction. Findings and caveats of the study: Pathologically expanded recipient clonotypes increased progressively from day 30 to day 180 as diversity fell.

Concerning this clone itself: The antigen is not known.

The length of the CDR3 is 15 residues. The germline gives CDR1 SGHAT, CDR2 FQNNGV. Trimming pared 1 base from V and 3 bases from J, leaving 11 bases between. Time point: recipient sample about 28 days before transplant, after cytoreduction. Profiled with immunoSEQ multiplex PCR; TCRdb holds only in-frame clones, not every one. The table has about 41,000 clones, 82% seen once. This sequence originates from a man between 60 and 70 years old with myelodysplastic syndrome. Some clones in this sample may be carry-over from other donors' samples. The chain recombines TRBV11-2 with TRBJ2-3; D is ambiguous. The specimen was peripheral blood mononuclear cells, collected before stem cell transplant. DNA for the CDR3: TGTGCCAGCAGCTTAGGCTCCAAACTAACAGATACGCAGTATTTT. Residues: CASSLGSKLTDTQYF.